The 12 T cell receptor beta chains below come from one sample, sequenced in a study of T cell responses to AZD1222 COVID-19 vaccine. Here immunoSEQ multiplex PCR was the method, and the copy in TCRdb shows in-frame clones only, minus some. The sample contains around 200,000 clones, 88% of which appear only once. The specimen was peripheral blood, collected 28 days after the second AZD1222 dose. Receptors originate from an adult who received the AZD1222 COVID-19 vaccine.

This rearrangement joins TRBV30 to TRBJ1-2, with D uncertain. The V end lost 5 bases, the J end lost 3 bases, and 7 bases lay between the germline ends. Looked up from germline, CDR1 is GTSNPN and CDR2 is SVGIG (reference sequence). The CDR3 sequence is 11 residues long. The CDR3: CAWVTDYGYTF. The CDR3 bases are TGTGCCTGGGTGACGGACTATGGCTACACCTTC.

This clone was recorded only once. The chain combines TRBV18 with TRBJ2-5; weak D call: TRBD1 (6 bases). This CDR3 spans 15 amino acids. Germline V gene data show CDR1 as KGHSH and CDR2 as LQKENI. Trimming cost V 3 bases and J 1 base, with 12 bases left between them. CDR3 residues: CASSPATGTQETQYF. The CDR3 nucleotides are TGTGCCAGCTCACCGGCAACAGGGACCCAAGAGACCCAGTACTTC. Full variable domain (rest looked up from reference TRBV18 and TRBJ2-5): NAGVMQNPRHLVRRRGQEARLRCSPMKGHSHVYWYRQLPEEGLKFMVYLQKENIIDESGMPKERFSAEFPKEGPSILRIQQVVRGDSAAYFCASSPATGTQETQYFGPGTRLLVL.

V gene TRBV19 combines with J gene TRBJ1-4; D may be TRBD1 (6 bases). V was pared by 5 bases and J by 7 bases, with 17 bases between. The CDR3 is made up of 15 amino acids. Germline loops: CDR1 LNHDA, CDR2 SQIVND (reference sequence). As DNA, the CDR3 is TGTGCCAGTAGTTCAGGTTCCTCCAGGGGTGAAAAACTGTTTTTT. The encoded protein is CASSSGSSRGEKLFF.

The rearrangement uses TRBV30 and TRBJ2-3; the D gene is possibly TRBD1 (6 bases). CDR3 length: 11 amino acids. V lost 4 bases and J lost 6, with 8 bases in between. Germline V gene lookup returns CDR1 GTSNPN and CDR2 SVGIG (reference sequence). The CDR3 DNA is TGTGCCTGGACAGGGGCGGATACGCAGTATTTT. The encoded protein is CAWTGADTQYF.

V gene TRBV18 combines with J gene TRBJ2-1; 7 bases map to TRBD1. V shed 3 bases and J 8 bases; nucleotides not matched to a gene: 10. This CDR3 region has 15 residues. Per the germline V gene, CDR1 is KGHSH and CDR2 is LQKENI. The CDR3 nucleotides read TGTGCCAGCTCACCCCCGGGACAGCGTGGGGATGAGCAGTTCTTC. This sequence encodes CASSPPGQRGDEQFF.

The chain joins TRBV5-1 to TRBJ2-7, with 7 bases matching TRBD2. V shed 4 bases and J 2 bases; nucleotides not matched to a gene: 6. Germline CDR1 SGHRS, CDR2 YFSETQ. CDR3 length: 14 amino acids. CDR3 sequence reads: CASSNRDYTYEQYF. The CDR3 DNA reads TGCGCCAGCAGCAACCGGGACTATACCTACGAGCAGTACTTC.

The CDR3 loop reads CASSIQDTLAGGPYNEQFF. For the CDR3, the DNA is TGTGCCAGTAGTATCCAGGACACGCTAGCGGGAGGGCCCTACAATGAGCAGTTCTTC. V and J are TRBV19 and TRBJ2-1, with 12 nucleotides matching TRBD2. Germline V CDR1 and CDR2: LNHDA, SQIVND (reference sequence). Germline trimming cut 3 bases from V and 2 bases from J; bases unmatched to any gene: 11. This CDR3 has 19 residues.

This chain uses TRBV5-1 with TRBJ2-7; tentatively, D is TRBD1 (7 bases). The CDR3 has 13 amino acids. Between the trimmed V and J ends, which lost 4 bases and 4 bases, there was a span of 12 bases. The germline gives CDR1 SGHRS, CDR2 YFSETQ. The CDR3 sequence: CASSGGTVYEQYF. In DNA, the CDR3 is TGCGCCAGCAGCGGCGGGACAGTTTACGAGCAGTACTTC.

V usage is TRBV7-2 and J usage is TRBJ1-4; D might be TRBD1 (5 bases). Germline lookup yields CDR1 SGHTA and CDR2 FQGNSA. With 2 bases removed from V and 5 bases from J, the gap between germline ends came to 9 bases. This CDR3 comprises 14 residues. CDR3 protein: CASSLPGGNEKLFF. The CDR3 DNA sequence: TGTGCCAGCAGCTTACCGGGGGGGAATGAAAAACTGTTTTTT.

This clone was seen a single time. The chain carries TRBV18 and TRBJ2-2; D is unresolved. Germline values: CDR1 KGHSH, CDR2 LQKENI. The CDR3 has 17 residues. V was shortened by 2 bases and J by 0 bases, with 13 bases between the two germline ends. This CDR3 reads CASSPTRISSNTGELFF. The CDR3 coding sequence is TGTGCCAGCTCACCAACACGTATTTCTTCGAACACCGGGGAGCTGTTTTTT.

This clone was seen more than once but under ten times. The gene calls are TRBV7-3 and TRBJ2-3, with D possibly called TRBD1 or TRBD2 (6 bases each). V lost 2 bases and J lost 4, with 13 bases in between. CDR1 SGHTA and CDR2 FQGTGA come from the germline V gene. The CDR3 spans 15 residues. Here the CDR3 DNA reads TGTGCCAGCAGCTTATCTCGGGGGCCCCCAGATACGCAGTATTTT. It codes for CASSLSRGPPDTQYF.

DNA of the CDR3: TGTGCCAGCAGCTTGGCGGGACAACCCTCCCTTTACGAGCAGTACTTC. Translated, it gives CASSLAGQPSLYEQYF. This rearrangement joins TRBV5-8 to TRBJ2-7, with D possibly being TRBD1 (6 bases). Per the germline V gene, CDR1 is SGHTS and CDR2 is YDEGEE. The CDR3 is made up of 16 amino acids. V dropped 0 bases and J dropped 4 bases, with 17 bases sitting between them. Filled out from reference TRBV5-8 and TRBJ2-7, the complete variable domain reads EAGVTQSPTHLIKTRGQQATLRCSPISGHTSVYWYQQALGLGLQFLLWYDEGEERNRGNFPPRFSGRQFPNYSSELNVNALELEDSALYLCASSLAGQPSLYEQYFGPGTRLTVT.